These T cell receptor beta chains were read from a single sample in a study of OX40 agonist ivuxolimab in advanced cancers. Clones were read by immunoSEQ multiplex PCR, and TCRdb kept only the in-frame ones, dropping some. Altogether about 80,000 clones are present, roughly 85% being singletons, with the ten largest covering under 2.5%. The sequences come from CD4+ or CD8+ T cells sorted from blood, collected in a trial of the OX40 agonist ivuxolimab. These receptors were obtained from an adult with an advanced solid tumor such as melanoma, head and neck, liver or kidney cancer. CDR3s include the opening cysteine and the closing phenylalanine or tryptophan. D genes are given only for firm matches. Only part of the rows carry a size: once, few, many, or a class if the clone is expanded.

abundance	d_gene	v_gene	j_gene	CDR3aa	CDR3nt
-	-	TRBV19	TRBJ1-3	CASTGRNTIYF	TGTGCCAGTACAGGTCGGAACACCATATATTTT
-	TRBD1	TRBV18	TRBJ2-3	CASSPGDRVVADTQYF	TGTGCCAGCTCACCTGGGGACAGGGTGGTTGCAGATACGCAGTATTTT
-	-	TRBV7-2	TRBJ2-5	CASSLLLSGAPRQETQYF	TGTGCCAGCAGCCTTCTTTTATCGGGCGCCCCTCGACAAGAGACCCAGTACTTC
once	-	TRBV5-1	TRBJ2-5	CASSLESHTTQYF	TGCGCCAGCAGCTTGGAGTCCCATACGACTCAGTACTTC
-	-	TRBV5-5	TRBJ2-5	CASSFPGETQYF	TGTGCCAGCAGCTTCCCTGGGGAGACCCAGTACTTC
-	-	TRBV27	TRBJ2-5	CASRDLAQETQYF	TGTGCCAGCAGGGATCTAGCCCAAGAGACCCAGTACTTC
few	-	TRBV18	TRBJ2-7	CASSPSDAYEQYF	TGTGCCAGCTCACCATCGGACGCCTACGAGCAGTACTTC
-	TRBD1	TRBV7-9	TRBJ2-7	CASSAWTGDEQYF	TGTGCCAGCAGCGCCTGGACAGGGGACGAGCAGTACTTC
-	-	TRBV5-3	TRBJ1-1	CASSRGVGVNTEAFF	TGTGCCAGCAGCAGGGGAGTCGGGGTGAACACTGAAGCTTTCTTT
-	-	TRBV6-5	TRBJ2-7	CASSYGRASYEQYF	TGTGCCAGCAGTTACGGACGAGCCTCCTACGAGCAGTACTTC
-	TRBD1	TRBV28	TRBJ1-4	CASSSQGSYATNEKLFF	TGTGCCAGCAGTTCACAGGGGTCCTATGCAACTAATGAAAAACTGTTTTTT
few	-	TRBV10-3	TRBJ2-1	CAISKGFGGSSYNEQFF	TGTGCCATCAGTAAAGGGTTTGGTGGGAGCTCCTACAATGAGCAGTTCTTC
-	-	TRBV28	TRBJ2-2	CASSLGLGPNTGELFF	TGTGCCAGCAGTTTAGGTCTGGGGCCGAACACCGGGGAGCTGTTTTTT
-	-	TRBV5-6	TRBJ1-1	CASSFRGLEAFF	TGTGCCAGCAGCTTCCGGGGGCTTGAAGCTTTCTTT
-	-	TRBV4-3	TRBJ2-7	CASSQMRTASYEQYF	TGCGCCAGCAGCCAGATGCGGACAGCCTCCTACGAGCAGTACTTC
-	-	TRBV15	TRBJ1-5	CATSREPGAFSAQHF	TGTGCCACCAGCAGAGAACCAGGGGCGTTCTCGGCCCAGCATTTT
-	TRBD1	TRBV5-1	TRBJ1-6	CASSGDRRLGSPLHF	TGCGCCAGCAGCGGGGACAGGCGCCTCGGTTCACCCCTCCACTTT
few	TRBD2	TRBV4-2	TRBJ2-2	CASSLAVNTGELFF	TGTGCCAGCAGTCTAGCGGTGAACACCGGGGAGCTGTTTTTT
-	-	TRBV18	TRBJ2-1	CASSPSPGRSSYNEQFF	TGTGCCAGCTCACCATCCCCGGGACGGAGCTCCTACAATGAGCAGTTCTTC
-	-	TRBV11-2	TRBJ2-1	CASSLNAGRGNEQFF	TGTGCCAGCAGCTTAAATGCAGGGCGTGGGAATGAGCAGTTCTTC
-	-	TRBV19	TRBJ2-3	CARQEDTQYF	TGTGCCAGACAGGAAGATACGCAGTATTTT
-	-	TRBV19	TRBJ2-1	CASSMNLYNEQFF	TGTGCCAGTAGTATGAACTTATACAATGAGCAGTTCTTC
-	-	TRBV7-9	TRBJ1-6	CASRMTNSPLHF	TGTGCCAGCCGCATGACTAATTCACCCCTCCACTTT
-	TRBD2	TRBV5-1	TRBJ2-1	CASSSAGGRYNEQFF	TGCGCCAGCAGCTCCGCGGGGGGTCGGTACAATGAGCAGTTCTTC
few	-	TRBV5-1	TRBJ2-3	CASSLQRATDTQYF	TGCGCCAGCAGCCTCCAGCGGGCCACAGATACGCAGTATTTT
-	TRBD1	TRBV5-1	TRBJ2-7	CASSFDRGTYEQYF	TGCGCCAGCAGCTTCGACAGGGGAACCTACGAGCAGTACTTC
-	-	TRBV9	TRBJ2-1	CASSDGTASYNEQFF	TGTGCCAGCAGCGACGGGACGGCATCCTACAATGAGCAGTTCTTC
few	-	TRBV2	TRBJ1-5	CASSQGPQPQHF	TGTGCCAGCAGCCAGGGTCCGCAGCCCCAGCATTTT
once	-	TRBV6-6	TRBJ1-1	CASSYLLQGFYTEAFF	TGTGCCAGCAGTTACTTGTTACAGGGTTTCTACACTGAAGCTTTCTTT
-	TRBD1	TRBV19	TRBJ2-2	CASGEDRARGELFF	TGTGCCAGTGGTGAGGACAGGGCAAGAGGGGAGCTGTTTTTT
-	-	TRBV30	TRBJ1-6	CACLKGRASSYNSPLHF	TGTGCCTGCCTTAAAGGACGGGCGAGCTCCTATAATTCACCCCTCCACTTT
-	TRBD2	TRBV7-2	TRBJ2-5	CASSLVGSGGFQETQYF	TGTGCCAGCAGCTTAGTAGGTAGCGGGGGTTTCCAAGAGACCCAGTACTTC
-	-	TRBV5-4	TRBJ2-7	CASSSTSSEQYF	TGTGCCAGCAGCTCTACCTCTAGCGAGCAGTACTTC
few	-	TRBV4-1	TRBJ2-7	CASSRQAEGRNYEQYF	TGCGCCAGCAGCCGACAAGCAGAGGGTCGGAACTACGAGCAGTACTTC
-	-	TRBV7-8	TRBJ2-1	CASSTRASLYEQFF	TGTGCCAGCAGCACTCGTGCCTCACTCTATGAGCAGTTCTTC
-	TRBD1	TRBV28	TRBJ1-2	CASSLSGQGAAGYTF	TGTGCCAGCAGTTTATCCGGGCAGGGGGCTGCAGGCTACACCTTC
-	TRBD1	TRBV7-2	TRBJ2-4	CASSPGTGSLAKNIQYF	TGTGCCAGCAGCCCCGGGACAGGGTCTTTAGCCAAAAACATTCAGTACTTC
-	-	TRBV6-1	TRBJ2-3	CASSEALATDTQYF	TGTGCCAGCAGTGAAGCTCTCGCGACAGATACGCAGTATTTT
-	-	TRBV19	TRBJ1-5	CASSTYTDQPQHF	TGTGCCAGTAGTACTTACACCGATCAGCCCCAGCATTTT
-	TRBD1	TRBV28	TRBJ2-1	CASSSTGAVFNEQFF	TGTGCCAGCAGTTCGACAGGGGCAGTATTCAATGAGCAGTTCTTC
-	TRBD1	TRBV6-5	TRBJ1-4	CASSPDRGREKLFF	TGTGCCAGCAGTCCCGACAGGGGTCGGGAAAAACTGTTTTTT
-	-	TRBV7-9	TRBJ2-1	CASSLTAREQFF	TGTGCCAGCAGCTTAACGGCTCGGGAGCAGTTCTTC
-	TRBD1	TRBV7-2	TRBJ2-3	CASSFDRGSTDTQYF	TGTGCCAGCAGCTTCGACAGGGGGAGCACAGATACGCAGTATTTT
-	-	TRBV7-3	TRBJ2-2	CASSKSGTGELFF	TGTGCCAGCAGCAAGAGCGGGACCGGGGAGCTGTTTTTT
-	-	TRBV6-5	TRBJ2-2	CASTIMSAGELFF	TGTGCCAGCACCATAATGTCGGCCGGGGAGCTGTTTTTT
-	TRBD2	TRBV7-2	TRBJ2-1	CASTFPGLAGNNEQFF	TGTGCCAGCACATTTCCGGGACTAGCGGGTAACAATGAGCAGTTCTTC
-	-	TRBV19	TRBJ2-3	CASSRGAGTDTQYF	TGTGCCAGTAGTCGGGGGGCGGGCACAGATACGCAGTATTTT
-	-	TRBV10-2	TRBJ1-1	CASSGQSNTEAFF	TGCGCCAGCTCCGGACAGTCGAACACTGAAGCTTTCTTT
-	-	TRBV21-1	TRBJ1-4	CASSKINAGQQNEKLFF	TGTGCCAGCAGCAAAATTAACGCCGGACAGCAAAATGAAAAACTGTTTTTT
few	-	TRBV7-3	TRBJ1-5	CASSLGVRQPQHF	TGTGCCAGCAGCTTAGGGGTTCGGCAGCCCCAGCATTTT